This T cell receptor (beta chain) was found in a study of metastatic and nonmetastatic thyroid tumors. Turning to the study itself: Thyroid patients, malignant and benign, had repertoires compared across blood and tumor or nodule tissue.

Whole-study findings and limits: The reported finding was significantly higher TCR beta diversity in malignant thyroid tumors relative to benign nodules, in blood and tumor.

In this sample, this clone turned up many times. Its antigen remains unidentified. Germline loops: CDR1 LGHDT, CDR2 YNNKEL (reference sequence). This CDR3 is 14 amino acids long. The germline V and J ends were trimmed by 4 bases and 5 bases, with 13 bases remaining between them. Before thyroid surgery, none of the patients had received any treatment. As processed by the authors: Across clinicopathological groups, CDR3 differences served as the basis for building a distant-metastasis classifier for papillary thyroid cancer. TCRdb reassembled clones from the PCR reads with MiXCR. The V and J calls follow TCRdb's processing rather than the paper's. The sample has 25,000 to 30,000 clones; 16% are singletons.

Sequences were obtained from blood. This chain connects TRBV3-1 to TRBJ2-3; tentative D call: TRBD2 (6 bases). The receptor comes from a female donor with papillary thyroid cancer or a benign thyroid nodule (not recorded which). Some clones in this sample may be carry-over from other donors' samples. CDR3 residues: CASSPRDSRDTQYF. DNA of the CDR3: TGTGCCAGCAGCCCCAGGGACTCACGAGATACGCAGTATTTT.